Following are 24 T cell receptor beta chains from one sample sequenced in a study of T cell repertoires in cytomegalovirus infection. These TCRs are of unknown antigen specificity. TCRdb called the reads again in MiXCR, with one record for every CDR3 protein. Of roughly 45,000 distinct CDR3 sequences listed, over 20% are singletons. The sample here was CD8+ T cells from cultured PBMCs, taken from culture after CMV antigen stimulation. The receptors were sampled from a human donor in good health (CMV status not recorded). Some clones in this sample may be carry-over from other donors' samples.

This clonotype was seen a handful of times. This chain connects TRBV27 to TRBJ2-1, with D perhaps matching TRBD1 (6 bases). The CDR3 runs 14 residues. Looked up from germline, CDR1 is MNHEY and CDR2 is SMNVEV (reference sequence). The V gene lost 8 bases and the J gene lost 0 bases, with 11 bases spanning the gap. CDR3 in DNA: TGTGCCAGCGCCAGGGGAGCCTCCTACAATGAGCAGTTCTTC. It codes for CASARGASYNEQFF.

Turning to this clonotype: Being one base from a much bigger clone, this may be a read error. V is TRBV7-2 and J is TRBJ1-5; tentatively, D is TRBD1 (5 bases). CDR3 size: 15 residues. Germline lookup yields CDR1 SGHTA and CDR2 FQGNSA. The V end was cut by 5 bases, the J end by 4 bases, with 15 bases between. CDR3 nucleotides: TGTGCCAGCAGCCCTTGGGGGAATAGAAATCAGCCCCAGCATTTT. It is translated as CASSPWGNRNQPQHF.

This clonotype has just a few counts. J is TRBJ2-3 and V is TRBV7-6; 9 bases line up with TRBD2. Germline CDR1 reads SGHVS; CDR2 reads FNYEAQ. Trimming took 7 bases from V and 2 from J; bases not matched to a gene: 7. The length of the CDR3 is 15 residues. CDR3 sequence reads: CASTRLAVITDTQYF. As DNA, the CDR3 is TGTGCCAGCACACGACTAGCGGTGATCACAGATACGCAGTATTTT.

This clonotype has a handful of counts. The chain links TRBV7-6 to TRBJ1-1; D unclear. In germline, CDR1 is SGHVS, CDR2 FNYEAQ. The CDR3 has 14 amino acids. V lost 4 bases and J lost 2, with 11 bases in between. The CDR3 spells CASSSRETNTEAFF. In DNA form, the CDR3 reads TGTGCCAGCAGCTCCCGGGAGACAAACACTGAAGCTTTCTTT. The full variable domain, completed using reference TRBV7-6 and TRBJ1-1, is GAGVSQSPRYKVTKRGQDVALRCDPISGHVSLYWYRQALGQGPEFLTYFNYEAQQDKSGLPNDRFSAERPEGSISTLTIQRTEQRDSAMYRCASSSRETNTEAFFGQGTRLTVV.

The rearrangement uses TRBV6-1 and TRBJ2-3; 9 nucleotides match TRBD2. Germline CDR1 MNHNS, CDR2 SASEGT. The ends lost 6 bases at V and 9 bases at J; junction bases unmatched: 16. The CDR3 runs to 16 residues. The DNA of the CDR3 is TGTGCCAGCAGAGACGGGACTAGCCGGGGGGACTGGACGCAGTATTTT. Its protein product is CASRDGTSRGDWTQYF.

This clonotype has more than one count but fewer than ten. V gene TRBV12-3 or TRBV12-4 combines with J gene TRBJ1-1; unclear D gene. The CDR3 length is 13 residues. V shed 3 bases and J shed 3 bases, with 8 bases lying between them. The DNA of the CDR3 is TGTGCCAGCAGTTTGGGTCCGCACACTGAAGCTTTCTTT. This sequence encodes CASSLGPHTEAFF.

This clonotype showed up just a few times. The rearrangement joins TRBV28 to TRBJ2-7, with 11 nucleotides matching TRBD2. V shed 4 bases, J shed 2 bases, and the junction held 4 bases outside the gene matches. This CDR3 contains 15 residues. CDR1 is MDHEN, CDR2 SYDVKM, per germline. DNA of the CDR3: TGTGCCAGCAGTTCTAGCGGGAGGCCCCCCTACGAGCAGTACTTC. It translates to CASSSSGRPPYEQYF.

The V and J genes are TRBV7-2 and TRBJ2-7; 13 positions agree with TRBD2. After removal of 5 bases from V and 6 bases from J, the junction contained 4 bases not matched to a gene. The CDR3 is made up of 14 amino acids. Germline loops: CDR1 SGHTA, CDR2 FQGNSA. This CDR3 is CASSIGLAGVEQYF. The DNA for the CDR3 is TGTGCCAGCAGCATTGGACTAGCGGGAGTCGAGCAGTACTTC. Full variable domain (remainder filled in from reference TRBV7-2 and TRBJ2-7): GAGVSQSPSNKVTEKGKDVELRCDPISGHTALYWYRQSLGQGLEFLIYFQGNSAPDKSGLPSDRFSAERTGGSVSTLTIQRTQQEDSAVYLCASSIGLAGVEQYFGPGTRLTVT.

The chain employs TRBV6-8 and TRBJ2-6, with TRBD1 matching over 7 bases. The germline V gene has CDR1 MNHGY and CDR2 SAAAGT. CDR3 length: 17 amino acids. Trimming took 9 bases from V and 0 from J; bases not matched to a gene: 11. The CDR3 DNA is TGTGCCAGTTCGACCGGGACAGAGAGCTCTGGGGCCAACGTCCTGACTTTC. This gives the protein CASSTGTESSGANVLTF.

The chain employs TRBV27 and TRBJ2-3; D is undetermined. Germline V gene lookup returns CDR1 MNHEY and CDR2 SMNVEV (reference sequence). The CDR3 totals 16 residues. V gave up 4 bases and J gave up 3 bases, with 17 bases separating them. The CDR3 reads CASSSRPPPRTDTQYF. The CDR3 DNA sequence: TGTGCCAGCAGTTCCCGACCTCCCCCTCGGACAGATACGCAGTATTTT.

This clonotype has more than one count but fewer than ten. The chain has TRBV7-2 and TRBJ2-7; maybe TRBD2 (5 bases). V lost 0 bases and J 6 bases, leaving 21 bases between the germline ends. The CDR3 has 17 amino acids. CDR1 SGHTA and CDR2 FQGNSA come from the germline V gene. CDR3 nucleotide sequence: TGTGCCAGCAGCTTAGCGGGGAGAAGCCTTATGGGCCTCGAGCAGTACTTC. Translating it yields CASSLAGRSLMGLEQYF.

This clonotype was picked up many times. The chain recombines TRBV7-3 with TRBJ2-3; no clear D gene. CDR1 is SGHTA, CDR2 FQGTGA, per germline. V was trimmed by 3 bases and J by 2 bases, leaving 15 bases between them. The length of the CDR3 is 16 residues. In nucleotides, the CDR3 is TGTGCCAGCAGCTTGCACAGAGTAACGAACACAGATACGCAGTATTTT. Amino acids: CASSLHRVTNTDTQYF.

CDR3 in amino acids: CAWSLGGYEQYF. The CDR3 DNA sequence: TGTGCCTGGAGCCTAGGAGGATACGAGCAGTACTTC. V and J are TRBV30 and TRBJ2-7; TRBD2 is a possible D gene (5 bases). The CDR3 is 12 residues long. Germline V CDR1 and CDR2: GTSNPN, SVGIG (reference sequence). Trimming pared 3 bases from V and 4 bases from J, leaving 10 bases between.

This clonotype occurred once. The V gene is TRBV5-4, the J gene TRBJ2-7; 7 bases are shared with TRBD2. Germline V gives CDR1 SGHNT, CDR2 YYREEE (reference sequence). The CDR3 is 14 residues long. Germline trimming cut 0 bases from V and 2 bases from J; bases unmatched to any gene: 2. The CDR3 is CASSLDSGTYEQYF. CDR3 DNA sequence: TGTGCCAGCAGCTTGGACAGCGGGACCTACGAGCAGTACTTC.

The chain employs TRBV12-3 or TRBV12-4 and TRBJ1-5; possible D gene TRBD1, 6 bases. The V gene lost 5 bases and the J gene lost 7 bases, with 18 bases spanning the gap. The CDR3 is made up of 15 amino acids. The CDR3 reads CASSKTGLGSQPQHF. CDR3 DNA: TGTGCCAGCAGTAAAACAGGGCTCGGCAGCCAGCCCCAGCATTTT.

V gene TRBV7-6 combines with J gene TRBJ2-2; 14 nucleotides agree with TRBD2. V dropped 5 bases and J dropped 9; count of bases not matched to a gene: 5. There are 15 residues in the CDR3. Germline CDR1 is SGHVS and CDR2 is FNYEAQ. DNA for the CDR3: TGTGCCAGCAGCCCCGGGACTAGCGGGAGCTGGGAGCTGTTTTTT. As protein: CASSPGTSGSWELFF. The full variable domain, completed using reference TRBV7-6 and TRBJ2-2, is GAGVSQSPRYKVTKRGQDVALRCDPISGHVSLYWYRQALGQGPEFLTYFNYEAQQDKSGLPNDRFSAERPEGSISTLTIQRTEQRDSAMYRCASSPGTSGSWELFFGEGSRLTVL.

This clonotype has a handful of counts. This rearrangement joins TRBV7-8 to TRBJ1-5; D remains ambiguous. Trimming left V 0 bases short and J 4 bases short, with 4 bases between. The CDR3 has 13 amino acids. Germline loops: CDR1 SGHVS, CDR2 FQNEAQ. CDR3 region: CASSLARNQPQHF. As DNA, the CDR3 is TGTGCCAGCAGCTTAGCCAGGAATCAGCCCCAGCATTTT.

This rearrangement joins TRBV5-6 to TRBJ2-4; no definite D call. Germline V gene data show CDR1 as SGHDT and CDR2 as YYEEEE. V was trimmed by 1 base and J by 7 bases, leaving 12 bases between them. The CDR3 loop spans 14 amino acids. CDR3: CASSLNNGWNIQYF. CDR3 DNA sequence: TGTGCCAGCAGCTTGAATAACGGATGGAACATTCAGTACTTC.

This clonotype appeared many times. A read error may produce the germline difference seen at one junction end. This chain links TRBV19 with TRBJ2-7, with TRBD2 matching 9 bases. The CDR3 totals 14 residues. Germline CDR1 reads LNHDA; CDR2 reads SQIVND (reference sequence). The DNA of the CDR3 is TGCGCCAGCAGCCCGGGACTAGCTGGCTACGAGCAGTACTTC. The encoded protein is CASSPGLAGYEQYF.

This chain uses TRBV7-2 with TRBJ2-2; D unresolved. Germline-derived CDR1 and CDR2 are SGHTA and FQGNSA. The CDR3 totals 19 residues. Trimming stripped 2 bases from V and 1 base from J, with 20 bases between. CDR3 protein: CASSLRVFGSHWNTGELFF. The CDR3 coding sequence is TGTGCCAGCAGCTTACGAGTGTTCGGTAGTCATTGGAACACCGGGGAGCTGTTTTTT.

This chain connects TRBV20-1 to TRBJ2-7, with 8 bases identical to TRBD1. V shed 0 bases, J shed 5 bases, and the junction held 6 bases outside the gene matches. The CDR3 runs 14 residues. Germline values: CDR1 DFQATT, CDR2 SNEGSKA (reference sequence). CDR3 region: CSARDRQGAHEQYF. The CDR3 DNA is TGCAGTGCTAGAGATCGGCAGGGGGCCCACGAGCAGTACTTC.

This clonotype turned up a few times. The chain recombines TRBV19 with TRBJ2-2, with 7 bases fitting TRBD1. The CDR3 extends over 14 amino acids. The trim removed 10 bases at V and 0 bases at J, leaving 5 bases unmatched. Germline values: CDR1 LNHDA, CDR2 SQIVND (reference sequence). In DNA, the CDR3 is TGTGCCACCGGGACAGCAACGAACACCGGGGAGCTGTTTTTT. Translating it yields CATGTATNTGELFF.

This clonotype has just a few counts. The CDR3 protein is CASSLGTSRYNEQFF. CDR3 in DNA: TGTGCCAGCAGCTTAGGTACTAGCAGGTACAATGAGCAGTTCTTC. The chain recombines TRBV7-9 with TRBJ2-1; D perhaps matches TRBD2 (6 bases). Germline CDR1 is SEHNR and CDR2 is FQNEAQ (reference sequence). Trimming took 1 base from V and 4 from J, leaving 11 bases between them. The CDR3 is made up of 15 amino acids.

The CDR3 here is CASFRDRAPTNYGYTF. The CDR3 DNA follows: TGTGCCAGCTTCCGGGACAGGGCTCCCACTAACTATGGCTACACCTTC. The chain combines TRBV28 with TRBJ1-2; 9 nucleotides align to TRBD1. Germline CDR1 MDHEN, CDR2 SYDVKM. Trimming took 8 bases from V and 0 from J; bases not matched to a gene: 10. This CDR3 spans 16 amino acids.